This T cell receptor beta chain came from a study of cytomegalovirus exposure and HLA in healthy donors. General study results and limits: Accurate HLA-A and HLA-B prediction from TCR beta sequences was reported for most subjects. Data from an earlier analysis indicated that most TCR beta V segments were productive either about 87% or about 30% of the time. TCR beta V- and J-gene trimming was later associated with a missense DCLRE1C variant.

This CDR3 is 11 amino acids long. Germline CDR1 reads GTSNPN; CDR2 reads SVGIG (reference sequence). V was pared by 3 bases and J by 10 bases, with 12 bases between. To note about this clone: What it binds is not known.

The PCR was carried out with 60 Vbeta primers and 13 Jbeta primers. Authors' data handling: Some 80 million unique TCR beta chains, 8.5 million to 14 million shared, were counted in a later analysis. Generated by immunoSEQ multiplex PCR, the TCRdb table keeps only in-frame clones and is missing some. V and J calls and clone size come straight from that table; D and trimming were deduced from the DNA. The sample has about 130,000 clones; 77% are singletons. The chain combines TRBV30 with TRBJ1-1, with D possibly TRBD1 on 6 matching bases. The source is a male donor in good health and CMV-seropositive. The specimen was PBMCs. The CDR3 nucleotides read TGTGCCTGGAGGGGGGCGCTCGGAGCTTTCTTT. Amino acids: CAWRGALGAFF.